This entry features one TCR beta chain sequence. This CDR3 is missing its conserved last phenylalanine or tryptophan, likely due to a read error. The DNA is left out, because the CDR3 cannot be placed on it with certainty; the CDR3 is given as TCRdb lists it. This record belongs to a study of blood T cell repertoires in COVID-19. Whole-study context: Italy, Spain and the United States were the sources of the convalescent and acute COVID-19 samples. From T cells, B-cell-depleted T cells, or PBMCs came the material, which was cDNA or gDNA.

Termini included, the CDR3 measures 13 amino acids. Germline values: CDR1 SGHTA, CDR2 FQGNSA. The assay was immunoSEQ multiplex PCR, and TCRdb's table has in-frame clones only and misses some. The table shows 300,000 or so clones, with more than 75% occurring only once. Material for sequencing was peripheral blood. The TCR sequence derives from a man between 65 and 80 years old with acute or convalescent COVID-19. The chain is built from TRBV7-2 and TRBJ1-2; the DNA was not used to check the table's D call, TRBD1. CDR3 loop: CASSLQGGQGALV.